Below are 26 T cell receptor beta chains sequenced from a single sample in a study of T-cell reconstitution after alpha-beta-depleted transplantation in children. Unique molecular identifiers were incorporated during preparation of the TCRbeta library. TCRdb called the PCR reads again in MiXCR, with one record for every CDR3 protein. The repertoire holds 260,000 or so distinct CDR3 sequences, with more than 10% as singletons. The source material was PBMCs from the stem cell graft donor, sampled from the stem cell graft. All receptors derive from a human donor who donated a stem cell graft to a child with acute lymphoblastic leukemia.

This clonotype has at least ten counts. The chain has TRBV7-2 and TRBJ2-1, with 8 bases that match TRBD2. CDR1 and CDR2 (germline): SGHTA, FQGNSA. Trimming at V came to 5 bases and at J to 4 bases, leaving 7 bases not matched to a gene. The CDR3 is 15 amino acids. For the CDR3, the DNA is TGTGCCAGCAGCCGCGCTAGCGGGCCTTACAATGAGCAGTTCTTC. Translating it yields CASSRASGPYNEQFF.

This clonotype was observed many times. The rearrangement uses TRBV4-3 and TRBJ2-1; D is uncertain. The CDR3 is 14 amino acids. CDR1 is LGHNA and CDR2 is YSLEER in the germline V gene. The V end lost 0 bases, the J end lost 7 bases, and 10 bases lay between the germline ends. The CDR3 spells CASSQDWIGNEQFF. The CDR3 DNA reads as TGCGCCAGCAGCCAAGATTGGATAGGGAATGAGCAGTTCTTC.

The sample holds many counts of this clonotype. The chain is built from TRBV3-1 and TRBJ2-7; possible D gene TRBD2, 7 bases. The CDR3 extends over 16 amino acids. From germline, CDR1 is LGHDT and CDR2 YNNKEL (reference sequence). Trimming removed 0 bases from V and 0 bases from J, with 12 bases in between. The chain's CDR3 is CASSQDRGASSYEQYF. DNA of the CDR3: TGTGCCAGCAGCCAAGATCGGGGGGCGAGCTCCTACGAGCAGTACTTC.

This clonotype was seen many times. The genes are TRBV20-1 and TRBJ2-7, with D maybe TRBD1 (5 bases). Germline CDR1 and CDR2: DFQATT and SNEGSKA (reference sequence). The ends were cut back, 6 bases at V and 0 bases at J, with 15 bases in the middle. The CDR3 loop spans 14 amino acids. The CDR3 DNA reads as TGCAGTGCGCCAAAACAGGTCAGCTCCTACGAGCAGTACTTC. This codes for CSAPKQVSSYEQYF.

This clonotype was counted many times. J is TRBJ2-1 and V is TRBV3-1, with a weak D call TRBD1 (6 bases). Germline V gene sequence: CDR1 LGHDT, CDR2 YNNKEL (reference sequence). The V and J ends lost 8 bases and 5 bases respectively, with 10 bases between them. The CDR3 is 12 amino acids. The DNA for the CDR3 is TGTGCCAGCGGACAGCTCCACAATGAGCAGTTCTTC. Translation gives CASGQLHNEQFF.

This chain links TRBV25-1 with TRBJ1-2; D ambiguous. Germline V gene lookup returns CDR1 MGHDK and CDR2 SYGVNS. The CDR3 loop spans 13 amino acids. V lost 0 bases and J 4 bases, leaving 6 bases between the germline ends. Written as DNA, the CDR3 is TGTGCCAGCAGTGAATATGAGGCCTATGGCTACACCTTC. Translating gives CASSEYEAYGYTF.

This clonotype was observed a few times. The V gene is TRBV6-1, the J gene TRBJ2-6; the match to TRBD2 covers 14 bases. This CDR3 region has 19 residues. V gave up 5 bases and J gave up 0 bases; unmatched junction bases: 6. Germline V lookup: CDR1 MNHNS, CDR2 SASEGT. CDR3 in amino acids: CASSPAGTSGGSGANVLTF. CDR3 DNA sequence: TGTGCCAGCAGTCCCGCCGGGACTAGCGGGGGCTCTGGGGCCAACGTCCTGACTTTC.

This clonotype was recorded many times. The chain is built from TRBV20-1 and TRBJ2-5; the match to TRBD2 covers 9 bases. The V segment lost 1 base and the J segment 0 bases; nucleotides outside the gene matches: 3. This CDR3 spans 15 amino acids. Germline-derived CDR1 and CDR2 are DFQATT and SNEGSKA (reference sequence). CDR3 loop: CSARVAGAYQETQYF. In nucleotides, the CDR3 is TGCAGTGCTAGAGTAGCGGGGGCCTACCAAGAGACCCAGTACTTC.

This clonotype was seen more than once but under ten times. V usage is TRBV6-5 and J usage is TRBJ2-2; 7 bases align to TRBD1. The CDR3 extends over 14 amino acids. CDR1 and CDR2 (germline): MNHEY, SVGAGI. Trimming at V came to 4 bases and at J to 4 bases, leaving 3 bases not matched to a gene. The CDR3 reads CASSLQGRTGELFF. CDR3 DNA sequence: TGTGCCAGCAGTTTACAGGGGCGCACCGGGGAGCTGTTTTTT.

This clonotype was counted at least ten times. The rearrangement links TRBV6-1 to TRBJ2-7; D may be TRBD1 (9 bases). CDR1 is MNHNS and CDR2 is SASEGT in the germline V gene. The germline V and J ends were trimmed by 7 bases and 5 bases, with 24 bases remaining between them. The CDR3 is 16 residues long. The CDR3 region is CASTRIAGQGFNEQYF. Here the CDR3 DNA reads TGTGCCAGCACTCGAATAGCGGGACAGGGTTTCAACGAGCAGTACTTC.

There are many counts of this clonotype. The V and J genes are TRBV7-2 and TRBJ2-1, with 7 bases fitting TRBD1. The trim removed 4 bases at V and 7 bases at J, leaving 7 bases unmatched. Germline CDR1 reads SGHTA; CDR2 reads FQGNSA. This CDR3 is 14 amino acids long. Here the CDR3 DNA reads TGTGCCAGCAGCTCCCGACAGGGTCAAAATGAGCAGTTCTTC. Translating gives CASSSRQGQNEQFF. Based on the CDR3 plus reference TRBV7-2 and TRBJ2-1, the full variable domain is GAGVSQSPSNKVTEKGKDVELRCDPISGHTALYWYRQSLGQGLEFLIYFQGNSAPDKSGLPSDRFSAERTGGSVSTLTIQRTQQEDSAVYLCASSSRQGQNEQFFGPGTRLTVL.

The sample holds many counts of this clonotype. This chain connects TRBV20-1 to TRBJ2-7, with 10 nucleotides matching TRBD2. This CDR3 comprises 15 residues. Germline CDR1 reads DFQATT; CDR2 reads SNEGSKA (reference sequence). V shed 5 bases and J 0 bases; nucleotides not matched to a gene: 7. CDR3 protein: CSAPRTSGNSYEQYF. In nucleotides, the CDR3 is TGCAGTGCTCCCCGCACTAGCGGGAACTCCTACGAGCAGTACTTC.

This clonotype was picked up a small number of times. This chain links TRBV27 with TRBJ2-4; TRBD2 matches 7 bases. CDR1 is MNHEY, CDR2 SMNVEV, per germline (reference sequence). The V and J ends lost 5 bases and 8 bases, in that order; junction bases with no gene match: 18. CDR3 length: 17 residues. CDR3 DNA: TGTGCCAGCAGTAGTCTAGCGGCAGCCCCAATATGGGACATTCAGTACTTC. Encoded protein: CASSSLAAAPIWDIQYF.

This clonotype was found many times. The chain uses TRBV10-3 and TRBJ2-7, with D perhaps matching TRBD2 (5 bases). The V gene lost 5 bases and the J gene lost 0 bases, with 14 bases spanning the gap. This CDR3 region has 15 residues. In germline, CDR1 is ENHRY, CDR2 SYGVKD. This CDR3 is CAISRPGRDSYEQYF. Here the CDR3 DNA reads TGTGCCATCAGTAGACCCGGACGGGACTCCTACGAGCAGTACTTC.

This clonotype was seen ten or more times. The J gene is TRBJ2-7, the V gene TRBV4-2; D may be TRBD2 (6 bases). Germline V gene sequence: CDR1 LGHNA, CDR2 YNFKEQ. Trimming took 1 base from V and 3 from J, leaving 7 bases between them. The CDR3 contains 13 residues. CDR3: CASSQAGVYEQYF. In DNA, the CDR3 is TGTGCCAGCAGCCAAGCGGGAGTCTACGAGCAGTACTTC.

The V call is TRBV6-1, the J call TRBJ2-5; D remains unclear. In germline, CDR1 is MNHNS, CDR2 SASEGT. The CDR3 loop spans 13 amino acids. V shed 7 bases and J shed 0 bases, with 9 bases lying between them. The CDR3 spells CASIGLYQETQYF. The CDR3 region has the DNA TGTGCCAGCATAGGTCTGTACCAAGAGACCCAGTACTTC.

In this sample, this clonotype turned up many times. This rearrangement joins TRBV20-1 to TRBJ2-7, with 8 bases lining up with TRBD2. The CDR3 contains 13 residues. The germline V gene encodes CDR1 DFQATT and CDR2 SNEGSKA (reference sequence). V lost 3 bases to trimming and J lost 6 bases; unmatched junction nucleotides: 7. The CDR3 DNA reads as TGCAGTGCTAGGGCGACTAGCGCCAGCGAGCAGTACTTC. This gives the protein CSARATSASEQYF.

V is TRBV20-1 and J is TRBJ2-1; TRBD2 matches 12 bases. V was clipped by 6 bases and J by 10 bases; unmatched bases: 7. Looked up from germline, CDR1 is DFQATT and CDR2 is SNEGSKA (reference sequence). The CDR3 sequence is 13 residues long. For the CDR3, the DNA is TGCAGTGCCCGAAGAACTAGCGGGGGGGAGCAGTTCTTC. It encodes CSARRTSGGEQFF.

The sample holds many counts of this clonotype. This chain connects TRBV20-1 to TRBJ2-7, with 9 bases identical to TRBD1. CDR1 and CDR2 (germline): DFQATT, SNEGSKA (reference sequence). The CDR3 extends over 15 amino acids. The J segment lost 1 base and the V segment lost 0 bases, leaving 4 bases of the junction unmatched. The chain's CDR3 is CSARDRDRVSYEQYF. For the CDR3, the DNA is TGCAGTGCTAGAGACCGGGACAGGGTTTCCTACGAGCAGTACTTC.

This clonotype was detected ten times or more. The V and J genes are TRBV24-1 and TRBJ2-2; either TRBD1 or TRBD2 may fit D (6 bases each). Germline values: CDR1 KGHDR, CDR2 SFDVKD. V was trimmed by 9 bases and J by 6 bases, leaving 10 bases between them. The CDR3 spans 12 residues. The CDR3 coding sequence is TGTGCCACCGGTGGGGGGCCCGGGGAGCTGTTTTTT. Its translation: CATGGGPGELFF.

This clonotype was seen many times. This rearrangement joins TRBV5-1 to TRBJ2-3, with TRBD2 as a possible D gene (5 bases). Trimming stripped 4 bases from V and 0 bases from J, with 15 bases between. The CDR3 runs to 16 residues. Looked up from germline, CDR1 is SGHRS and CDR2 is YFSETQ. CDR3 DNA: TGCGCCAGCAGCCTAGAGGCCTGGACTAGCACAGATACGCAGTATTTT. Translated: CASSLEAWTSTDTQYF.

This clonotype has ten or more counts. This CDR3 reads CASSLLQGPPYEQYF. The CDR3 region has the DNA TGCGCCAGCAGCCTTCTACAGGGCCCTCCCTACGAGCAGTACTTC. V and J are TRBV4-1 and TRBJ2-7; D is possibly TRBD1 (6 bases). V shed 4 bases and J shed 2 bases, with 15 bases lying between them. Germline-derived CDR1 and CDR2 are MGHRA and YSYEKL. There are 15 residues in the CDR3.

This clonotype came up many times. The rearrangement uses TRBV10-3 and TRBJ2-4; D uncertain. Germline loops: CDR1 ENHRY, CDR2 SYGVKD. Trimming shortened V by 0 bases and J by 0 bases, and 12 bases separated the two germline ends. The CDR3 contains 17 residues. DNA of the CDR3: TGTGCCATCAGTGAGTCATTTAAGGAAACAGCCAAAAACATTCAGTACTTC. Amino acid sequence: CAISESFKETAKNIQYF.

This clonotype has at least ten counts. The chain combines TRBV11-2 with TRBJ2-1, with 9 bases that match TRBD2. The V gene end was trimmed by 4 bases and the J gene end by 2 bases; junction bases not matched to a gene: 18. The CDR3 is 20 residues long. CDR1 SGHAT and CDR2 FQNNGV come from the germline V gene. The CDR3 here is CASSSPDLPASGDPYNEQFF. CDR3 in DNA: TGTGCCAGCAGCTCGCCAGACCTTCCAGCTAGCGGGGACCCCTACAATGAGCAGTTCTTC.

This clonotype was counted many times. The chain uses TRBV5-1 and TRBJ2-7, with D perhaps matching TRBD2 (6 bases). The CDR3 runs 14 residues. V was trimmed by 4 bases and J by 2 bases, leaving 13 bases between them. CDR1 SGHRS and CDR2 YFSETQ come from the germline V gene. The CDR3 here is CASSPYSGTYEQYF. As DNA, the CDR3 is TGCGCCAGCAGCCCTTATAGCGGTACCTACGAGCAGTACTTC.

At least ten counts were recorded for this clonotype. The V call is TRBV12-3 or TRBV12-4, the J call TRBJ1-3, with TRBD1 matching over 7 bases. This CDR3 comprises 14 residues. With V trimmed by 5 bases and J by 4 bases, 5 bases remained unmatched. DNA of the CDR3: TGTGCCAGCAGTCGAGGGGGCGCCGGAAACACCATATATTTT. Translated, it gives CASSRGGAGNTIYF.